One sample yielded the 7 T cell receptor beta chains listed below, sequenced in a study of T cells after yellow fever vaccination. TCRdb fed the 5' RACE reads into MiXCR, producing one record per CDR3 protein. In the table there are hundreds of thousands of distinct CDR3 sequences, 8.7% of which are singletons. Source: PBMCs, taken on the day of the first yellow fever vaccination. The receptors shown here come from a man younger than 35 who received the YFV17D yellow fever vaccine.

This clonotype has a handful of counts. The V gene is TRBV7-2, the J gene TRBJ2-3; D is tentatively TRBD1 or TRBD2 (5 bases each). The CDR3 is 14 residues long. V was clipped by 6 bases and J by 6 bases, with 16 bases between them. Per germline, CDR1 SGHTA and CDR2 FQGNSA. CDR3 in DNA: TGTGCCAGCAGTCCTGAGGGGCCCACTGATACGCAGTATTTT. Its translation is CASSPEGPTDTQYF.

This clonotype was found many times. The gene calls are TRBV14 and TRBJ2-3; a possible D gene is TRBD1 (5 bases). Trimming removed 6 bases from V and 3 bases from J, with 13 bases in between. The CDR3 is 14 residues long. Germline-derived CDR1 and CDR2 are SGHDN and FVKESK. The CDR3 sequence: CASSGRVDTDTQYF. CDR3 coding DNA: TGTGCCAGCAGTGGCAGGGTGGATACAGATACGCAGTATTTT.

The CDR3 coding sequence is TGCAGTGCTAGCGAGACAGGGTCTGGAAACACCATATATTTT. This sequence encodes CSASETGSGNTIYF. The genes are TRBV20-1 and TRBJ1-3; 7 bases are shared with TRBD1. Germline loops: CDR1 DFQATT, CDR2 SNEGSKA (reference sequence). J lost 1 base, V lost 3 bases, and 3 bases had no gene match. This CDR3 has 14 residues.

CDR3 sequence (DNA): TGTGCCAGTAGAAGGACAGGGGATCAGCCCCAGCATTTT. Protein sequence: CASRRTGDQPQHF. The rearrangement uses TRBV19 and TRBJ1-5, with TRBD1 matching over 9 bases. The CDR3 runs to 13 residues. Per the germline V gene, CDR1 is LNHDA and CDR2 is SQIVND (reference sequence). V gave up 6 bases and J gave up 5 bases; unmatched junction bases: 2. The whole variable domain, remainder taken from reference TRBV19 and TRBJ1-5, is DGGITQSPKYLFRKEGQNVTLSCEQNLNHDAMYWYRQDPGQGLRLIYYSQIVNDFQKGDIAEGYSVSREKKESFPLTVTSAQKNPTAFYLCASRRTGDQPQHFGDGTRLSIL.

This clonotype was recorded a few times. The CDR3 region has the DNA TGCGCCAGCAGCTTGGAGGTCGGGGCGAACACCGGGGAGCTGTTTTTT. Protein product: CASSLEVGANTGELFF. The chain is built from TRBV5-1 and TRBJ2-2, with D perhaps matching TRBD2 (5 bases). Trimming removed 0 bases at V and 0 bases at J, with 9 bases between. CDR1 and CDR2 (germline): SGHRS, YFSETQ. This CDR3 has 16 residues. Full variable domain (rest looked up from reference TRBV5-1 and TRBJ2-2): KAGVTQTPRYLIKTRGQQVTLSCSPISGHRSVSWYQQTPGQGLQFLFEYFSETQRNKGNFPGRFSGRQFSNSRSEMNVSTLELGDSALYLCASSLEVGANTGELFFGEGSRLTVL.

This clonotype was counted only a few times. The chain combines TRBV12-3 or TRBV12-4 with TRBJ1-2, with D unclear. The CDR3 covers 12 residues. Trimming took off 4 bases at V and 8 bases at J, with 11 bases between the two ends. CDR3 sequence (DNA): TGTGCCAGCAGTTCCCCCCCAGGAGGCTACACCTTC. Translation: CASSSPPGGYTF.

The chain links TRBV7-8 to TRBJ2-1; D gene ambiguous. V lost 2 bases to trimming and J lost 8 bases, with 13 bases between them. Germline V CDR1 and CDR2: SGHVS, FQNEAQ. CDR3 size: 14 residues. The CDR3 region is CASSLNTKWDEQFF. DNA for the CDR3: TGTGCCAGCAGCTTAAACACGAAGTGGGATGAGCAGTTCTTC.